A selection of T cell receptor beta chains follows, all from one sample in a study of blood T cell repertoires in COVID-19. Sequenced by immunoSEQ multiplex PCR; TCRdb stores in-frame clones only, minus some. Here the sample spans 140,000 to 150,000 clones, around four fifths being singletons. The sample consisted of PBMCs or T cells enriched from blood (not recorded which). All receptors come from a woman in her thirties or forties who had recovered from COVID-19. Both conserved end residues are part of each CDR3. Each record gives: V gene, J gene, D gene, clone size, CDR3 DNA, CDR3 protein. A D gene is named only where the DNA matches it firmly. Only some rows state a clone size, as once, few, many or a class for expanded clones.

V gene: TRBV29-1; J gene: TRBJ1-5; D gene: NA; clone size: NA; CDR3 DNA: TGCAGCACAAATCAGCCCCAGCATTTT; CDR3 protein: CSTNQPQHF
V gene: TRBV13; J gene: TRBJ2-7; D gene: TRBD2; clone size: NA; CDR3 DNA: TGTGCCAGCAGCGTGGGACTAGCGGACTACGAGCAGTACTTC; CDR3 protein: CASSVGLADYEQYF
V gene: TRBV9; J gene: TRBJ2-1; D gene: TRBD2; clone size: NA; CDR3 DNA: TGTGCCAGCAGCCCCTCTGGTGGGAGCGGGAGCTCCTACAATGAGCAGTTCTTC; CDR3 protein: CASSPSGGSGSSYNEQFF
V gene: TRBV6-1; J gene: TRBJ1-2; D gene: NA; clone size: NA; CDR3 DNA: TGTGCCAGCAGTGATACAGGGCCGCGCTATGGCTACACCTTC; CDR3 protein: CASSDTGPRYGYTF
V gene: TRBV5-6; J gene: TRBJ1-1; D gene: NA; clone size: NA; CDR3 DNA: TGTGCCAGCAGCTTGTGGGGCTACACTGAAGCTTTCTTT; CDR3 protein: CASSLWGYTEAFF
V gene: TRBV9; J gene: TRBJ2-7; D gene: NA; clone size: NA; CDR3 DNA: TGTGCCAGCAGCCCCAGTTTAGGGAGCGAGCAGTACTTC; CDR3 protein: CASSPSLGSEQYF
V gene: TRBV9; J gene: TRBJ2-5; D gene: TRBD2; clone size: NA; CDR3 DNA: TGTGCCAGCAGCGCGGGAGGCAGGATCCAAGAGACCCAGTACTTC; CDR3 protein: CASSAGGRIQETQYF
V gene: TRBV3-1/TRBV3-2; J gene: TRBJ1-2; D gene: TRBD1; clone size: NA; CDR3 DNA: TGTGCCAGCAGCCAAATGGGGACAGGGAGATCCTATGGCTACACCTTC; CDR3 protein: CASSQMGTGRSYGYTF
V gene: TRBV14; J gene: TRBJ1-2; D gene: NA; clone size: NA; CDR3 DNA: TGTGCCAGCAGCCAATTCCTGGGAGGGGTGGCGGGCTACACCTTC; CDR3 protein: CASSQFLGGVAGYTF
V gene: TRBV27; J gene: TRBJ2-3; D gene: TRBD1; clone size: NA; CDR3 DNA: TGTGCCAGCAGTCACAGGGGCAGCACAGATACGCAGTATTTT; CDR3 protein: CASSHRGSTDTQYF
V gene: TRBV4-1; J gene: TRBJ2-7; D gene: NA; clone size: NA; CDR3 DNA: TGCGCCAGCAGCCAAGGTGAGGGCCAAACCTACGAGCAGTACTTC; CDR3 protein: CASSQGEGQTYEQYF
V gene: TRBV10-3; J gene: TRBJ1-1; D gene: NA; clone size: NA; CDR3 DNA: TGTGCCATCAGTGAGACAGGGACGAACACTGAAGCTTTCTTT; CDR3 protein: CAISETGTNTEAFF
V gene: TRBV4-2; J gene: TRBJ2-5; D gene: TRBD2; clone size: NA; CDR3 DNA: TGTGCCAGCAGTAGGACTAGCGGGGGGGCCAGAGAGACCCAGTACTTC; CDR3 protein: CASSRTSGGARETQYF
V gene: TRBV10-3; J gene: TRBJ2-5; D gene: TRBD1; clone size: once; CDR3 DNA: TGTGCCATCAGTGAGTCGGGCGGGACAGGGGGCTTGGAGACCCAGTACTTC; CDR3 protein: CAISESGGTGGLETQYF
V gene: TRBV7-8; J gene: TRBJ2-1; D gene: TRBD2; clone size: NA; CDR3 DNA: TGTGCCAGCAGCTTAGCGATCGTTAGCGGGAGAACCAATGAGCAGTTCTTC; CDR3 protein: CASSLAIVSGRTNEQFF
V gene: TRBV4-1; J gene: TRBJ1-2; D gene: NA; clone size: NA; CDR3 DNA: TGCGCCAGCAGCCCCCTTTGGGGGGGGAACTATGGCTACACCTTC; CDR3 protein: CASSPLWGGNYGYTF
V gene: TRBV27; J gene: TRBJ2-2; D gene: TRBD2; clone size: NA; CDR3 DNA: TGTGCCAGCAGCTCCGGGACTACGAACACCGGGGAGCTGTTTTTT; CDR3 protein: CASSSGTTNTGELFF
V gene: TRBV7-8; J gene: TRBJ1-2; D gene: NA; clone size: NA; CDR3 DNA: TGTGCCAGCAGCCTCAACCGGAGGGGAGAGGGCTACACCTTC; CDR3 protein: CASSLNRRGEGYTF
V gene: TRBV19; J gene: TRBJ2-1; D gene: TRBD1; clone size: NA; CDR3 DNA: TGTGCCAGTAGTATAGGGGACAGGTTCAACAATGAGCAGTTCTTC; CDR3 protein: CASSIGDRFNNEQFF
V gene: TRBV7-9; J gene: TRBJ1-1; D gene: NA; clone size: NA; CDR3 DNA: TGTGCCAGCAGCTTAGGCAGGGGTGAAGCTTTCTTT; CDR3 protein: CASSLGRGEAFF
V gene: TRBV5-1; J gene: TRBJ1-2; D gene: NA; clone size: NA; CDR3 DNA: TGCGCCAGCAGCTGCACGGTACGTTGGCGGGGCTACACCTTC; CDR3 protein: CASSCTVRWRGYTF
V gene: TRBV6-1; J gene: TRBJ1-2; D gene: NA; clone size: NA; CDR3 DNA: TGTGCCAGCAGTGATGTTGTGGGGGCTCTTTTATGGTTAGGCTACACCTTC; CDR3 protein: CASSDVVGALLWLGYTF
V gene: TRBV5-4; J gene: TRBJ1-1; D gene: TRBD1; clone size: NA; CDR3 DNA: TGTGCCAGCAGCGCGGACAGGGGTCCTGAAGCTTTCTTT; CDR3 protein: CASSADRGPEAFF
V gene: TRBV5-8; J gene: TRBJ1-6; D gene: NA; clone size: NA; CDR3 DNA: TGTGCCAGCAGCTTCGGGGGGTCACCCCTCCACTTT; CDR3 protein: CASSFGGSPLHF
V gene: TRBV19; J gene: TRBJ2-7; D gene: NA; clone size: NA; CDR3 DNA: TGTGCCAGTAGTATAGTGGGGGGACAGACCTCCGAGCAGTACTTC; CDR3 protein: CASSIVGGQTSEQYF
V gene: TRBV10-3; J gene: TRBJ2-1; D gene: TRBD2; clone size: NA; CDR3 DNA: TGTGCCATACTAAGGGTAGCGGGAGCTGGGAATGAGCAGTTCTTC; CDR3 protein: CAILRVAGAGNEQFF
V gene: TRBV27; J gene: TRBJ2-2; D gene: NA; clone size: NA; CDR3 DNA: TGTGCCAGCACTTGGCTGGGGGCAGAGAACACCGGGGAGCTGTTTTTT; CDR3 protein: CASTWLGAENTGELFF
V gene: TRBV2; J gene: TRBJ2-1; D gene: TRBD2; clone size: NA; CDR3 DNA: TGTGCCAGCAAGTGGCGGGGGACTAGCCCCTACAATGAGCAGTTCTTC; CDR3 protein: CASKWRGTSPYNEQFF
V gene: TRBV19; J gene: TRBJ2-1; D gene: NA; clone size: NA; CDR3 DNA: TGTGCCAGTAGTATAGACGAGACTCGAACTTACAATGAGCAGTTCTTC; CDR3 protein: CASSIDETRTYNEQFF
V gene: TRBV28; J gene: TRBJ2-3; D gene: TRBD2; clone size: many; CDR3 DNA: TGTGCCAGCAGTTTTGATAGCGGGGGGCCTTCAGATACGCAGTATTTT; CDR3 protein: CASSFDSGGPSDTQYF
V gene: TRBV10-3; J gene: TRBJ2-2; D gene: TRBD2; clone size: NA; CDR3 DNA: TGTGCCATCAGTGAAGGCGGGGGGTACACCGGGGAGCTGTTTTTT; CDR3 protein: CAISEGGGYTGELFF
V gene: TRBV6-5; J gene: TRBJ1-2; D gene: TRBD1; clone size: NA; CDR3 DNA: TGTGCCAGCAGTTACCGGGCGGGACAGGGAAATGGCTACACCTTC; CDR3 protein: CASSYRAGQGNGYTF
V gene: TRBV6-4; J gene: TRBJ2-3; D gene: TRBD2; clone size: NA; CDR3 DNA: TGTGCCAGCAGCGAGCGGGACCGCACAGATACGCAGTATTTT; CDR3 protein: CASSERDRTDTQYF
V gene: TRBV11-2; J gene: TRBJ2-1; D gene: TRBD2; clone size: NA; CDR3 DNA: TGTGCCAGCAGCTCGAGCGGGAGCTCCTACAATGAGCAGTTCTTC; CDR3 protein: CASSSSGSSYNEQFF
V gene: TRBV5-6; J gene: TRBJ1-3; D gene: NA; clone size: NA; CDR3 DNA: TGTGCCAGCAGCTTGGCCGGGTTGAAGGAGGAGGGAAACACCATATATTTT; CDR3 protein: CASSLAGLKEEGNTIYF
V gene: TRBV19; J gene: TRBJ1-5; D gene: NA; clone size: once; CDR3 DNA: TGTGCCAGTAGTGACCAGAGGAATCAGCCCCAGCATTTT; CDR3 protein: CASSDQRNQPQHF
V gene: TRBV18; J gene: TRBJ2-7; D gene: TRBD2; clone size: NA; CDR3 DNA: TGTGCCAGCTCACGGGGGACTAGCGGGACAAGAGAGCAGTACTTC; CDR3 protein: CASSRGTSGTREQYF
V gene: TRBV5-1; J gene: TRBJ1-3; D gene: NA; clone size: few; CDR3 DNA: TGCGCCAGCAGCTTGATCCCGGTGGGAGGGACTGGAAACACCATATATTTT; CDR3 protein: CASSLIPVGGTGNTIYF
V gene: TRBV18; J gene: TRBJ1-4; D gene: TRBD1; clone size: NA; CDR3 DNA: TGTGCCAGCTCACCGGCGGAGACAGGGGGAAATGAAAAACTGTTTTTT; CDR3 protein: CASSPAETGGNEKLFF
V gene: TRBV3-1/TRBV3-2; J gene: TRBJ1-5; D gene: NA; clone size: NA; CDR3 DNA: TGTGCCAGCAGCCAGACAAGTAATCAGCCCCAGCATTTT; CDR3 protein: CASSQTSNQPQHF
V gene: TRBV7-9; J gene: TRBJ1-1; D gene: TRBD1; clone size: NA; CDR3 DNA: TGTGCCAGCAGCTGGGGACAGGGGAGCACTGAAGCTTTCTTT; CDR3 protein: CASSWGQGSTEAFF
V gene: TRBV4-1; J gene: TRBJ1-4; D gene: NA; clone size: NA; CDR3 DNA: TGCGCCAGCAGTGGGGCAGGATCACTGTTTTTT; CDR3 protein: CASSGAGSLFF
V gene: TRBV19; J gene: TRBJ2-2; D gene: NA; clone size: NA; CDR3 DNA: TGTGCCAGTAGTAAGGGGCAAAACACCGGGGAGCTGTTTTTT; CDR3 protein: CASSKGQNTGELFF
V gene: TRBV11-2; J gene: TRBJ2-7; D gene: TRBD1; clone size: NA; CDR3 DNA: TGTGCCAGCAGCTCCGCGACAGGGGGCTCCTACGAGCAGTACTTC; CDR3 protein: CASSSATGGSYEQYF
V gene: TRBV29-1; J gene: TRBJ2-2; D gene: NA; clone size: few; CDR3 DNA: TGCAGCGTTGAAAGACGTACAGGCACCGGGGAGCTGTTTTTT; CDR3 protein: CSVERRTGTGELFF
V gene: TRBV4-1; J gene: TRBJ2-1; D gene: TRBD2; clone size: NA; CDR3 DNA: TGCGCCAGCAGCCAGTTGGGACTAGCGGGGGTCGCCCACAATGAGCAGTTCTTC; CDR3 protein: CASSQLGLAGVAHNEQFF
V gene: TRBV19; J gene: TRBJ1-1; D gene: NA; clone size: NA; CDR3 DNA: TGTGCCAGTAGGGTGACAGGTTATGGGGTTAACACTGAAGCTTTCTTT; CDR3 protein: CASRVTGYGVNTEAFF
V gene: TRBV7-8; J gene: TRBJ2-1; D gene: TRBD1; clone size: NA; CDR3 DNA: TGTGCCAGCAGCCCCTCTCTCCGGGACAGGGGGCGCAAAAATGAGCAGTTCTTC; CDR3 protein: CASSPSLRDRGRKNEQFF
V gene: TRBV7-9; J gene: TRBJ2-1; D gene: TRBD2; clone size: few; CDR3 DNA: TGTGCCAGCAGCGGAGGGACTAACAATGAGCAGTTCTTC; CDR3 protein: CASSGGTNNEQFF
V gene: TRBV27; J gene: TRBJ2-1; D gene: NA; clone size: NA; CDR3 DNA: TGTGCCAGCAGCCCCGAAATAGTCGAACTTTACAATGAGCAGTTCTTC; CDR3 protein: CASSPEIVELYNEQFF
V gene: TRBV3-1/TRBV3-2; J gene: TRBJ1-2; D gene: NA; clone size: many; CDR3 DNA: TGTGCCAGCTCCGGGACAAACTATGGCTACACCTTC; CDR3 protein: CASSGTNYGYTF
V gene: TRBV3-1/TRBV3-2; J gene: TRBJ2-3; D gene: NA; clone size: NA; CDR3 DNA: TGTGCCAGCTCGGTGACTAGAAGGGCAACAGATACGCAGTATTTT; CDR3 protein: CASSVTRRATDTQYF
V gene: TRBV30; J gene: TRBJ2-3; D gene: NA; clone size: NA; CDR3 DNA: TGTGCCTCCACCAAGCGGGGCACAGATACGCAGTATTTT; CDR3 protein: CASTKRGTDTQYF
V gene: TRBV5-1; J gene: TRBJ2-7; D gene: TRBD1; clone size: NA; CDR3 DNA: TGCGCCAGCAGGCCCATCCGGGACAGCTACGAGCAGTACTTC; CDR3 protein: CASRPIRDSYEQYF
V gene: TRBV6-5; J gene: TRBJ1-5; D gene: NA; clone size: NA; CDR3 DNA: TGTGCCAGCAGTTACGTAGGGGACAACAATCAGCCCCAGCATTTT; CDR3 protein: CASSYVGDNNQPQHF
V gene: TRBV4-1; J gene: TRBJ1-5; D gene: TRBD1; clone size: NA; CDR3 DNA: TGCGCCAGCAGCCAAGAGACAGGGGGCGCTTCATCCCAGCATTTT; CDR3 protein: CASSQETGGASSQHF